The present TCR beta chain was sequenced within a study of PD-L1 blockade in urothelial cancer. Study summary: Blood was tested 3 weeks (second dose) and 6 weeks into treatment. Typically, measured as a median, blood samples had 141,255 T cells.

Sequenced by immunoSEQ multiplex PCR; TCRdb stores in-frame clones only, minus some. The table lists 80,000 to 100,000 clones, 82% of them singletons. The CDR3 sequence is 15 residues long. V dropped 0 bases and J dropped 2 bases, with 8 bases sitting between them. The germline gives CDR1 LGHNA, CDR2 YSLEER. Study-wide findings and caveats: At the 3-week point, tumor-associated blood clones expanded more in durable-benefit patients.

About this clone: What it recognizes is unknown.

The TCR comes from a man between 65 and 80 years old with urothelial cancer. The rearrangement links TRBV4-3 to TRBJ2-1; possible D gene TRBD2, 5 bases. The material was PBMCs, obtained around atezolizumab (anti-PD-L1) treatment. The CDR3 DNA sequence: TGCGCCAGCAGCCAAGATTACGGGGCCTACAATGAGCAGTTCTTC. Its protein product is CASSQDYGAYNEQFF.